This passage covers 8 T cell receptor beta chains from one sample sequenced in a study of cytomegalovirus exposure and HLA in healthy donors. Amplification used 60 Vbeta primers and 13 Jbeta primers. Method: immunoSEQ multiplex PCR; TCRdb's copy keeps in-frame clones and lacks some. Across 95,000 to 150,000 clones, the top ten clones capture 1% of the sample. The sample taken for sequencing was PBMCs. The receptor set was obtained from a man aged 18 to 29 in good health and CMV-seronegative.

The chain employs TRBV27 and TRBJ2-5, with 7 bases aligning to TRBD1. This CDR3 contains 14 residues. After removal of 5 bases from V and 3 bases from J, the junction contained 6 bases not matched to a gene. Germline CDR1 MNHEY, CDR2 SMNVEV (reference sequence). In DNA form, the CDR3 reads TGTGCCAGCAGTCCCCGGACAGGAAAAGAGACCCAGTACTTC. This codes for CASSPRTGKETQYF.

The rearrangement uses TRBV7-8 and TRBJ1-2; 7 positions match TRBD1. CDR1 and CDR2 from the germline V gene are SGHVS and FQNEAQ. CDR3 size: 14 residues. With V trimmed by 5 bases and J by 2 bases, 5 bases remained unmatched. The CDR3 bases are TGTGCCAGCAGCCGCACGACAGGGAACTATGGCTACACCTTC. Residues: CASSRTTGNYGYTF.

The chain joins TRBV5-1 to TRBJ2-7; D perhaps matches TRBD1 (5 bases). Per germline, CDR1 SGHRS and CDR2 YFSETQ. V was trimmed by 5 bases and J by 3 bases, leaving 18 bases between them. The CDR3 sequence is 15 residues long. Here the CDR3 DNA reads TGCGCCAGCAGATTGACAGTCTTACGCTTCTACGAGCAGTACTTC. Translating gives CASRLTVLRFYEQYF.

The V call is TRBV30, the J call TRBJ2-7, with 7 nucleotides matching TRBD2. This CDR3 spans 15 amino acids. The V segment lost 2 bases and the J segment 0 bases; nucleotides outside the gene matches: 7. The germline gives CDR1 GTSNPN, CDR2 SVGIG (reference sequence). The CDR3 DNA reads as TGTGCCTGGAGTATGGGACTATTAAGCTCCTACGAGCAGTACTTC. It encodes CAWSMGLLSSYEQYF.

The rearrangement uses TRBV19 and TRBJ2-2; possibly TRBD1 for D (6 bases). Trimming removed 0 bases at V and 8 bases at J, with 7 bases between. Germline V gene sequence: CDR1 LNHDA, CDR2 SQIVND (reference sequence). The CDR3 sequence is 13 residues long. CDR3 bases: TGTGCCAGTAGTATAGACAGGGGAGGGGAGCTGTTTTTT. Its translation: CASSIDRGGELFF.

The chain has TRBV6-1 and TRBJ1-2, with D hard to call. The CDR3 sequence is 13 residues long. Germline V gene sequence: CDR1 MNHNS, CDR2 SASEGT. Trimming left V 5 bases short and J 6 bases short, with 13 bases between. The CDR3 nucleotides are TGTGCCAGCAGTTTAACGGGGATCCATGGCTACACCTTC. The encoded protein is CASSLTGIHGYTF.

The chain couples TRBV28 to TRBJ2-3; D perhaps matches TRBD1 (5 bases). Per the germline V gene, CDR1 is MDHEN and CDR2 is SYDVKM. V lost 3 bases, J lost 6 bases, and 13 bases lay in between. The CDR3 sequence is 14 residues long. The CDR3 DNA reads TGTGCCAGCAGTTTCCAGGGCCCCAGGGATACGCAGTATTTT. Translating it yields CASSFQGPRDTQYF. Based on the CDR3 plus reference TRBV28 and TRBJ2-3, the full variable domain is DVKVTQSSRYLVKRTGEKVFLECVQDMDHENMFWYRQDPGLGLRLIYFSYDVKMKEKGDIPEGYSVSREKKERFSLILESASTNQTSMYLCASSFQGPRDTQYFGPGTRLTVL.

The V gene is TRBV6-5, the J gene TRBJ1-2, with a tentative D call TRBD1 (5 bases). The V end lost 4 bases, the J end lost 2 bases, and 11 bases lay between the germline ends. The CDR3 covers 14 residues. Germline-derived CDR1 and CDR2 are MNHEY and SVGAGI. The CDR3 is CASSSQVLNYGYTF. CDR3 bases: TGTGCCAGCAGTTCACAGGTCCTGAACTATGGCTACACCTTC.